The subject of this entry is one T cell receptor (beta chain). It lacks a known antigen. No per-base quality is available; no much larger clone lies one base away. The data were taken from a study of cytomegalovirus exposure and HLA in healthy donors (dated by TCRdb to about 2017). At the level of the whole study: According to an earlier analysis of several hundred of the donors, 150 million to 200 million T cells yielded 120 million or so unique TCR beta sequences and more than 250 Gb of sequence data. The number of donors typed differed by locus, with 629-630 for A, B, C, DRB1 and DQB1, roughly 520 for DQA1, approximately 580 for DPA1, and approximately 470 for DPB1. A later analysis re-analyzed previously published TCR beta repertoires from roughly 600 donors and added high-resolution HLA genotyping to study TCR occurrence patterns. Class I and class II HLA loci were covered by the typing at four-digit resolution. About five DR-DQ haplotypes were treated as single units for association and clustering because of strong linkage in the cohort. To predict cytomegalovirus infection status, the study combined high-throughput TCR immunosequencing, statistical association of individual TCRs with disease status, and machine learning. The study profiled the T cell repertoires of hundreds of subjects by immunosequencing and related them to cytomegalovirus serostatus. Donor age, sex, ethnicity and CMV serostatus were compiled together with the repertoire data. Of the 300 to 450 genotyped donors, roughly 85% fell in the genetic ancestry cluster associated with self-reported Caucasian donors. The aim of the study was to test whether cataloging public T cell receptors could identify signatures of past pathogen exposure. Along with the roughly 700-subject first cohort, a separate validation cohort of over 90 different subjects was used. An earlier analysis of approximately 640 of the donors applied high-throughput TCR beta sequencing to assess whether each TCR beta V gene segment acted as functional or pseudogenic. Every repertoire in the discovery cohort had been generated on one and the same sequencing platform. A later genetic analysis took genome-wide SNP genotypes for about three fifths of the roughly 670 donors and used that subset as a discovery cohort. Across around 400 genotyped donors of the cohort, an average of roughly 230,000 unique TCR beta nucleotide sequences per donor were sequenced, and about a sixth of those sequences were non-productive. In the later analysis, no new phenotypic data were used to find candidate immune exposures; instead, reliance was placed on TCR beta sequences and their occurrence across donors. An early release covering just under 650 HLA-typed donors comprised about 300 gigabases of sequencing data and approximately 85 million unique TCR sequences.

The CDR3 numbers 13 residues from cysteine through phenylalanine. CDR3 DNA only is kept here, 39 bases in frame from base 1. The germline ends are 6 bases apart after V is trimmed by 5 bases and J by 1 base. CDR1 SGHTA and CDR2 FQGTGA are derived from the germline V gene. Libraries were made using the immunoSEQ multiplex PCR assay. The multiplex PCR relied on a mix of 60 forward primers for TCR Vbeta segments and 13 reverse primers for TCR Jbeta segments. The CDR3 region of rearranged TCR beta genes was amplified from genomic DNA by a multiplex PCR assay. Amplified TCR beta libraries were sequenced as 87-base-pair reads on the Illumina HiSeq System. On the study's bioinformatics: A later analysis counted 65 million to 90 million unique TCR beta chains across the 666 repertoires, and 10 million to 12 million of these chains were shared by at least two donors. Raw reads were error-corrected and collapsed into unique sequences with a nearest-neighbor algorithm that merged closely related sequences to remove PCR and sequencing errors. Alignment of CDR3 sequences to IMGT reference sequences was used to assign V, D and J gene segments. For a sequence to be retained, at least a six-nucleotide match to both a V gene segment and a J gene segment was required. Rearrangements were called productive when the CDR3 lacked stop codons and stayed in frame with V and J; all others were non-productive. Following IMGT convention, CDR3 was defined as the stretch from the second conserved V-encoded cysteine to the conserved J-encoded phenylalanine. The earlier analysis of about 570 of the donors excluded any sequence lacking an unambiguous match to a single V gene segment. In an earlier analysis of several hundred of the donors, V segments were called functional above 56.7% productive rearrangements and were called segregating when the between-donor standard deviation exceeded 5%. A statistical classification framework was developed to diagnose cytomegalovirus status using the catalog of TCR beta chain sequences. In a later analysis, TCR nucleotide sequences were compared against IMGT/GENE-DB human TR gene sequences so that V and J genes could be assigned. The TCRdist pipeline was used in a later analysis to assign CDR3 sequences and most-parsimonious VDJ recombination scenarios. In a later analysis, each TCR beta chain was defined by its CDR3 amino acid sequence together with its V-gene family, and reads without a unique V-gene family were excluded. As a way to deal with suspected cross-contamination and a sequencing artifact, a later analysis dropped roughly 620 nucleotide sequences that were highly shared and had low generation probability. In a later analysis, a clonal expansion index was calculated for each public chain from normalized within-repertoire ranks of inferred template counts. In a later analysis, generation probabilities were computed using a VDJ recombination model fitted to out-of-frame rearrangements, and the results were checked against IGoR. In a later analysis, TCR-TCR, TCR-HLA and TCR-CMV co-occurrence was scored with hypergeometric tests, and a repertoire-size bias correction was applied to TCR pairs. A later analysis estimated false discovery rates by permuting HLA or CMV assignments 20 times. In a later analysis, co-occurring TCRs were grouped using DBSCAN, and TCRdist sequence similarity was added for clustering within HLA-allele-positive subsets. Repertoires with fewer than 30,000 or more than 120,000 public chains were left out of co-occurrence clustering, as were a handful of repertoires with anomalous nucleotide sharing. TCRdb's version of the immuneACCESS table is confined to in-frame rearrangements and falls short of the full clone set. An unresolved V gene accounts for under half of the shortfall where checked; the remainder is of unknown origin. That table gives V, J and clone size, and the DNA gave D and trimming. The sample table lists about 140,000 clones, around two thirds of them with a count of one. The top ten clonotypes cover roughly a tenth of the sample.

Summary of the overall study and its limitations: It was suggested by the authors that the approach could potentially be generalized to other disease states and immunological phenotypes. The classifier was reported to diagnose cytomegalovirus status with high specificity and sensitivity in both the original cohort and the validation cohort. According to a later analysis, parvovirus B19, influenza, CMV and Epstein-Barr virus appeared linked to several top co-occurrence clusters. Correlated functional status among segregating V segments might reflect linkage disequilibrium, but an unknown experimental factor could not be ruled out. The sequencing pipeline was judged likely to have produced a cluster of highly shared sequence variants as a technical artifact. Some IMGT-functional V segments, including TRBV6-2 and TRBV6-3, could not be told apart with the 87-base-pair reads, so those segments were excluded. Assigning TCR associations to individual alleles was difficult when HLA alleles, especially DR and DQ, strongly co-occurred. Immune exposure information for the cohort was limited to CMV serostatus. The study listed 150 to 200 TCR beta chains as associated with cytomegalovirus. A further reported finding was that TCR beta sequences accurately predicted the HLA-A and HLA-B alleles for most subjects in the first cohort. Because counts were too low, 15 to 20 rarely observed V segments, including chromosome 9 orphons, were left out of the earlier analysis of about 500 of the donors. Because some donors lacked HLA typing at each locus, the association tests relied only on the typed subset. In a later genetic analysis, fewer N-insertions in productive TCRs were reported among donors in an Asian-associated ancestry cluster than the roughly 700-donor mean. Presence/absence analyses assumed roughly uniform sequencing depth across donors, an assumption that may not hold. The cohort was sequenced for TCR beta chains only, and without alpha or paired-chain data the features that could be detected were limited. Most TCR sequences were seen in very few donors, while some public TCRs were found in many individuals. In a later analysis, HLA-associated TCR beta chains showed more clonal expansion and lower generation probabilities than non-associated chains that were equally common. According to a later analysis, TCR association rates differed among HLA loci, with DRB1 alleles showing the most associated TCRs and HLA-C alleles showing the fewest. In an earlier analysis of some 550 of the donors, most TCR beta V segments were observed in productive rearrangements about 90% or about 30% of the time, broadly matching IMGT annotations. In vitro tests confirmed that a few of the cytomegalovirus-associated TCR beta chains recognize cytomegalovirus antigens. Specific HLA alleles were associated with 15,000 to 20,000 TCR beta sequences at a false discovery rate of 0.05 in a later analysis. Most CMV-associated TCR beta chains appeared to be HLA-restricted in a later analysis, and the HLA associations seemed to be driven largely by CMV exposure. A later genetic analysis associated a missense DCLRE1C variant with V-gene and J-gene trimming of TCR beta chains, and an independent cohort replicated the association.

The cohort comprised approximately 700 healthy bone marrow donors. All cohort members were sampled while nominally healthy, although unrecorded immune exposures were likely present. The donor was CMV seropositive and belonged to the group of over 250 seropositive cohort members. A peripheral blood sample was provided by each donor, and peripheral blood mononuclear cells were used for TCR beta sequencing. The Qiagen DNeasy Blood Extraction Kit was used to extract genomic DNA from the blood cell samples. The TCR comes from a young man in good health and CMV-seropositive. The specimen was PBMCs. The V and J segments used are TRBV7-3 and TRBJ2-1; no D gene can be assigned with confidence. The CDR3 amino acid sequence is: CASSPQSYNEQFF. The DNA sequence reads TGTGCCAGCAGCCCCCAGTCCTACAATGAGCAGTTCTTC. Extended through the reference TRBV7-3 and TRBJ2-1 proteins, this CDR3 yields the full variable domain: GAGVSQTPSNKVTEKGKYVELRCDPISGHTALYWYRQSLGQGPEFLIYFQGTGAADDSGLPNDRFFAVRPEGSVSTLKIQRTERGDSAVYLCASSPQSYNEQFFGPGTRLTVL.